This T cell receptor (beta chain) came from a study of response to subunit inactivated influenza vaccine. The study's findings and limits: Each seasonal flu vaccination may recruit only limited new T cells, authors suggested.

The sample holds a few counts of this clonotype. Its antigen remains unidentified. Trimming removed 0 bases at V and 5 bases at J, with 11 bases between. There are 15 residues in the CDR3. Germline V gene data show CDR1 as SGHNT and CDR2 as YYREEE (reference sequence). Each CDR3 protein gets one entry after TCRdb re-called the RT-PCR reads with MiXCR. The table lists roughly 500,000 distinct CDR3 sequences, more than 15% of them singletons. The specimen was CD4+ T cells sorted from PBMCs, collected less than 30 months after vaccination. The rearrangement joins TRBV5-4 to TRBJ2-2; the D gene is possibly TRBD1 (6 bases). The source of this sequence is a man in his fifties or sixties who received an inactivated influenza vaccine. CDR3: CASSLGQGLTGELFF. As DNA, the CDR3 is TGTGCCAGCAGCTTGGGCCAGGGGCTGACCGGGGAGCTGTTTTTT.